This passage covers 30 T cell receptor beta chains from one sample sequenced in a study of CD8+ T cells in alopecia areata. Treatment described: oral pan-JAK inhibitor, 5-10 mg twice daily. Reverse transcribed after extraction, RNA yielded cDNA as the sequencing template. Repertoires were generated with immunoSEQ multiplex PCR, while TCRdb's copy carries only in-frame clones and drops some. The table records approximately 150,000 clones, around 58% of them present only once. The specimen was CD4+ T cells sorted from blood, collected at approximately week 60, from a patient treated with tofacitinib. Receptor source: a human donor with alopecia areata.

V gene TRBV25-1 combines with J gene TRBJ2-3, with 8 bases aligning to TRBD1. The CDR3 spans 17 residues. Germline lookup yields CDR1 MGHDK and CDR2 SYGVNS. Trimming took 6 bases from V and 3 from J; bases not matched to a gene: 14. CDR3 protein: CASSRSSGQAQTDTQYF. CDR3 nucleotide sequence: TGTGCCAGCAGCCGGAGCTCGGGACAGGCTCAGACAGATACGCAGTATTTT.

This clone was counted many times. V and J are TRBV11-2 and TRBJ2-3, with TRBD1 matching 10 bases. The CDR3 runs 16 residues. Trimming at V came to 4 bases and at J to 0 bases, leaving 4 bases not matched to a gene. Germline V gives CDR1 SGHAT, CDR2 FQNNGV. CDR3 nucleotide sequence: TGTGCCAGCAGCTCAGGGACAGGGGCTAGCACAGATACGCAGTATTTT. Translating it yields CASSSGTGASTDTQYF.

V is TRBV7-9 and J is TRBJ2-5; a weak D match, TRBD1 (7 bases). V lost 5 bases and J 4 bases, leaving 14 bases between the germline ends. Germline values: CDR1 SEHNR, CDR2 FQNEAQ (reference sequence). This CDR3 is 14 amino acids long. The CDR3 DNA reads as TGTGCCAGCAGCCGGAGGGGGCGCCCAGAGACCCAGTACTTC. Amino acid sequence: CASSRRGRPETQYF. Full variable domain (rest looked up from reference TRBV7-9 and TRBJ2-5): DTGVSQNPRHKITKRGQNVTFRCDPISEHNRLYWYRQTLGQGPEFLTYFQNEAQLEKSRLLSDRFSAERPKGSFSTLEIQRTEQGDSAMYLCASSRRGRPETQYFGPGTRLLVL.

This clone was picked up a small number of times. Additional DNA sequences in this sample encode the identical CDR3. The V and J genes are TRBV4-2 and TRBJ1-2; 8 nucleotides line up with TRBD1. This CDR3 spans 14 amino acids. Germline V gene lookup returns CDR1 LGHNA and CDR2 YNFKEQ. V trimming: 0 bases; J trimming: 5 bases; junction bases outside the gene matches: 2. The CDR3 sequence: CASSQDGQGYGYTF. The CDR3 coding sequence is TGTGCCAGCAGCCAAGATGGACAGGGTTATGGCTACACCTTC.

The V and J genes are TRBV7-2 and TRBJ1-1; D is possibly TRBD1 (6 bases). Germline V CDR1 and CDR2: SGHTA, FQGNSA. V lost 5 bases, J lost 0 bases, and 10 bases lay in between. The CDR3 runs to 14 residues. The CDR3 sequence is CASSPDRLNTEAFF. In DNA, the CDR3 is TGTGCCAGCAGCCCGGACAGATTGAACACTGAAGCTTTCTTT. Full variable domain (missing parts from reference TRBV7-2 and TRBJ1-1): GAGVSQSPSNKVTEKGKDVELRCDPISGHTALYWYRQSLGQGLEFLIYFQGNSAPDKSGLPSDRFSAERTGGSVSTLTIQRTQQEDSAVYLCASSPDRLNTEAFFGQGTRLTVV.

The CDR3 nucleotides are TGTGCCACCAGCAGATATCGAAAACAGGGGGCGCGTAACACCGGGGAGCTGTTTTTT. Its protein is CATSRYRKQGARNTGELFF. The rearrangement uses TRBV15 and TRBJ2-2; TRBD1 matches 9 bases. Trimming took 2 bases from V and 2 from J; bases not matched to a gene: 12. Germline loops: CDR1 LNHNV, CDR2 YYDKDF (reference sequence). The CDR3 extends over 19 amino acids. Full variable domain (outside the CDR3, taken from reference TRBV15 and TRBJ2-2): DAMVIQNPRYQVTQFGKPVTLSCSQTLNHNVMYWYQQKSSQAPKLLFHYYDKDFNNEADTPDNFQSRRPNTSFCFLDIRSPGLGDTAMYLCATSRYRKQGARNTGELFFGEGSRLTVL.

This clone was found once. This chain connects TRBV27 to TRBJ1-1, with a weak D call TRBD1 (5 bases). V lost 0 bases and J 3 bases, leaving 20 bases between the germline ends. Germline CDR1 MNHEY, CDR2 SMNVEV (reference sequence). There are 18 residues in the CDR3. CDR3 loop: CASSLSRLVAGMDTEAFF. DNA of the CDR3: TGTGCCAGCAGTTTATCGAGGCTAGTGGCAGGGATGGACACTGAAGCTTTCTTT.

This clone appeared once. V and J are TRBV7-9 and TRBJ1-1, with D possibly being TRBD1 (5 bases). Germline loops: CDR1 SEHNR, CDR2 FQNEAQ (reference sequence). V lost 5 bases and J lost 2, with 27 bases in between. The CDR3 consists of 19 residues. This chain's CDR3 is CASSPINLRERVINTEAFF. In DNA, the CDR3 is TGTGCCAGCAGCCCGATCAACCTCAGGGAAAGGGTAATTAACACTGAAGCTTTCTTT.

The V call is TRBV25-1, the J call TRBJ1-1; TRBD1 matches at 7 bases. This CDR3 has 14 amino acids. The V gene's germline CDR1 is MGHDK and CDR2 SYGVNS. V dropped 5 bases and J dropped 1; count of bases not matched to a gene: 4. The CDR3 reads CASSYRTGNTEAFF. The CDR3 bases are TGTGCCAGCAGTTACAGGACAGGGAACACTGAAGCTTTCTTT.

This clone was recorded a few times. The J gene is TRBJ2-1, the V gene TRBV30, with D possibly TRBD1 on 5 matching bases. The V end was cut by 2 bases, the J end by 4 bases, with 6 bases between. The germline V gene has CDR1 GTSNPN and CDR2 SVGIG (reference sequence). This CDR3 is 12 amino acids long. CDR3 in amino acids: CAWSTGYNEQFF. In nucleotides, the CDR3 is TGTGCCTGGAGTACAGGTTACAATGAGCAGTTCTTC.

The J gene is TRBJ1-2, the V gene TRBV7-9, with 7 nucleotides matching TRBD1. This CDR3 comprises 13 residues. The germline gives CDR1 SEHNR, CDR2 FQNEAQ (reference sequence). Trimming removed 3 bases from V and 7 bases from J; junction bases left unmatched: 5. CDR3 amino acids: CASSFGGGFGYTF. The CDR3 nucleotides read TGTGCCAGCAGCTTTGGAGGGGGCTTTGGCTACACCTTC.

This chain joins TRBV6-1 and TRBJ1-1; a weak D match, TRBD1 (5 bases). Germline lookup yields CDR1 MNHNS and CDR2 SASEGT. Trimming left V 1 base short and J 5 bases short, with 14 bases between. The CDR3 has 15 residues. The chain's CDR3 is CASSEVRGIGTEAFF. CDR3 DNA: TGTGCCAGCAGTGAAGTTAGGGGAATTGGAACTGAAGCTTTCTTT.

V usage is TRBV5-1 and J usage is TRBJ1-1; 7 bases match TRBD1. The CDR3 is 14 residues long. The ends lost 4 bases at V and 3 bases at J; junction bases unmatched: 6. Germline assignment: CDR1 SGHRS and CDR2 YFSETQ. CDR3 amino acids: CASSATTGYTEAFF. The CDR3 DNA reads as TGCGCCAGCAGCGCAACGACAGGGTACACTGAAGCTTTCTTT.

The rearrangement uses TRBV18 and TRBJ1-2; weak D call: TRBD1 (5 bases). The length of the CDR3 is 13 residues. V was shortened by 3 bases and J by 4 bases, with 9 bases between the two germline ends. Germline-derived CDR1 and CDR2 are KGHSH and LQKENI. CDR3 sequence (DNA): TGTGCCAGCTCACCCGACAGAGCCTATGGCTACACCTTC. This gives the protein CASSPDRAYGYTF.

This clone has only a few counts. The chain is built from TRBV10-3 and TRBJ2-3; no clear D gene. CDR3 length equals 12 residues. V was trimmed by 4 bases and J by 4 bases, leaving 6 bases between them. CDR1 is ENHRY, CDR2 SYGVKD, per germline. Here the CDR3 DNA reads TGTGCCATCAGTGTCGCGGCAGATACGCAGTATTTT. Translating gives CAISVAADTQYF.

The V gene is TRBV30, the J gene TRBJ2-7; D is undetermined. The CDR3 totals 12 residues. The germline V and J ends were trimmed by 0 bases and 2 bases, with 5 bases remaining between them. Germline V gene data show CDR1 as GTSNPN and CDR2 as SVGIG (reference sequence). For the CDR3, the DNA is TGTGCCTGGAGTGTCCTCGCCTACGAGCAGTACTTC. Translated: CAWSVLAYEQYF.

V and J are TRBV6-6 and TRBJ2-3; 7 bases agree with TRBD2. The length of the CDR3 is 15 residues. Germline lookup yields CDR1 MNHNY and CDR2 SVGAGI (reference sequence). V shed 5 bases and J 4 bases; nucleotides not matched to a gene: 9. CDR3 DNA sequence: TGTGCCAGCAGTAAGCGGGGTCCGGGGTCAGATACGCAGTATTTT. Translating gives CASSKRGPGSDTQYF.

This clone came up a few times. CDR3 nucleotide sequence: TGTGCCTGGAGTATTTTGACCGCAGGCAGGGAGACCCAGTACTTC. This encodes CAWSILTAGRETQYF. The rearrangement joins TRBV30 to TRBJ2-5, with D hard to call. The CDR3 runs 15 residues. From germline, CDR1 is GTSNPN and CDR2 SVGIG (reference sequence). Trimming left V 2 bases short and J 5 bases short, with 18 bases between.

A few counts support this clone. The chain couples TRBV11-2 to TRBJ2-1; TRBD1 matches 7 bases. CDR1 and CDR2 (germline): SGHAT, FQNNGV. The junction had 4 bases not matched to a gene; V was cut back by 5 bases and J by 0 bases. This CDR3 has 15 amino acids. The CDR3 DNA reads as TGTGCCAGCAGCCCGGGGACAGACTCCTACAATGAGCAGTTCTTC. Translated: CASSPGTDSYNEQFF.

This chain joins TRBV2 and TRBJ1-1, with 7 bases identical to TRBD1. This CDR3 region has 14 residues. Looked up from germline, CDR1 is SNHLY and CDR2 is FYNNEI. The V gene end was trimmed by 7 bases and the J gene end by 1 base; junction bases not matched to a gene: 6. The CDR3 loop reads CASKRAGGNTEAFF. CDR3 sequence (DNA): TGTGCCAGCAAGCGGGCAGGGGGGAACACTGAAGCTTTCTTT.

The chain recombines TRBV2 with TRBJ2-7, with D unresolved. CDR1 is SNHLY, CDR2 FYNNEI, per germline. V shed 3 bases and J shed 2 bases, with 11 bases lying between them. The CDR3 spans 14 residues. The CDR3 bases are TGTGCCAGCAGTGAGCGTACTCGTACCTACGAGCAGTACTTC. As protein: CASSERTRTYEQYF.

The rearrangement links TRBV2 to TRBJ2-6, with D hard to call. The CDR3 extends over 13 amino acids. The V gene lost 6 bases and the J gene lost 4 bases, with 7 bases spanning the gap. Germline V gene lookup returns CDR1 SNHLY and CDR2 FYNNEI. CDR3 nucleotides: TGTGCCAGCAGCGGACCAGGGGCCAACGTCCTGACTTTC. It specifies CASSGPGANVLTF.

This clone was observed a single time. The gene calls are TRBV6-6 and TRBJ2-5; no definite D call. Germline V gene data show CDR1 as MNHNY and CDR2 as SVGAGI (reference sequence). The CDR3 runs to 11 residues. Trimming removed 0 bases at V and 8 bases at J, with 4 bases between. DNA of the CDR3: TGTGCCAGCAGTTACTCGTACACCCAGTACTTC. Translating it yields CASSYSYTQYF.

With regard to this clone: Other DNA sequences in this sample translate to the same CDR3. The chain couples TRBV10-3 to TRBJ1-1, with a weak D call TRBD1 (6 bases). The CDR3 has 12 amino acids. Germline-derived CDR1 and CDR2 are ENHRY and SYGVKD. V lost 0 bases to trimming and J lost 7 bases, with 6 bases between them. CDR3 loop: CAISESTGEAFF. CDR3 nucleotides: TGTGCCATCAGTGAGTCGACAGGTGAAGCTTTCTTT.

The chain carries TRBV9 and TRBJ2-7, with TRBD1 as a possible D gene (6 bases). This CDR3 comprises 14 residues. The germline V and J ends were trimmed by 7 bases and 2 bases, with 16 bases remaining between them. Germline assignment: CDR1 SGDLS and CDR2 YYNGEE. CDR3 coding DNA: TGTGCCAGCGCCTCAGGGGTAAGCGCCTACGAGCAGTACTTC. Residues: CASASGVSAYEQYF. Filled out from reference TRBV9 and TRBJ2-7, the complete variable domain reads DSGVTQTPKHLITATGQRVTLRCSPRSGDLSVYWYQQSLDQGLQFLIQYYNGEERAKGNILERFSAQQFPDLHSELNLSSLELGDSALYFCASASGVSAYEQYFGPGTRLTVT.

The genes are TRBV11-2 and TRBJ1-2; 7 bases align to TRBD1. The CDR3 loop spans 17 amino acids. CDR1 and CDR2 from the germline V gene are SGHAT and FQNNGV. The J segment lost 2 bases and the V segment lost 2 bases, leaving 11 bases of the junction unmatched. The CDR3 spells CASSLTPTGDVNYGYTF. The CDR3 nucleotides are TGTGCCAGCAGCTTAACCCCCACAGGGGACGTAAACTATGGCTACACCTTC.

The V call is TRBV29-1, the J call TRBJ1-2; no definite D call. Germline V lookup: CDR1 SQVTM, CDR2 ANQGSEA. Trimming cost V 2 bases and J 4 bases, with 11 bases left between them. The CDR3 runs 13 residues. CDR3 residues: CSVERAETYGYTF. The CDR3 region has the DNA TGCAGCGTTGAACGGGCGGAAACCTATGGCTACACCTTC.

The genes are TRBV5-1 and TRBJ2-5, with D perhaps matching TRBD2 (5 bases). Trimming took 0 bases from V and 0 from J, leaving 12 bases between them. Per germline, CDR1 SGHRS and CDR2 YFSETQ. The CDR3 runs 16 residues. The CDR3 coding sequence is TGCGCCAGCAGCTTGGGTAGTTCCGGGGACCAAGAGACCCAGTACTTC. This gives the protein CASSLGSSGDQETQYF.

Only a few counts were recorded for this clone. This rearrangement joins TRBV6-5 to TRBJ2-5; no reliable D call. Between the trimmed V and J ends, which lost 6 bases and 5 bases, there was a span of 7 bases. From germline, CDR1 is MNHEY and CDR2 SVGAGI. The CDR3 runs 11 residues. CDR3 in amino acids: CASRDFETQYF. The CDR3 nucleotides are TGTGCCAGCAGAGATTTTGAGACCCAGTACTTC.

This clone appeared a few times. CDR3: CASSYLSGSYEQYF. The CDR3 DNA reads as TGTGCCAGCAGTTACCTATCTGGGTCCTACGAGCAGTACTTC. This chain connects TRBV27 to TRBJ2-7, with unresolved D. V lost 4 bases to trimming and J lost 1 base, with 11 bases between them. The V gene's germline CDR1 is MNHEY and CDR2 SMNVEV (reference sequence). The CDR3 totals 14 residues.